The subject of this entry is one T cell receptor beta chain. This entry comes from a study of blood T cell repertoires in COVID-19. Across the study: Acute-phase and convalescent COVID-19 samples originated in the United States, Italy and Spain. T cells, B-cell-depleted T cells, or PBMCs provided the cDNA or gDNA that served as material.

As processed by the authors: Using reference gene primer amplification, nucleated cell counts were estimated. Profiled with immunoSEQ multiplex PCR; TCRdb holds only in-frame clones, not every one. The V and J calls and clone size were taken over from that table, and D and trimming were inferred from the DNA. The top ten clones hold 0.95% to 1.5% of a sample with approximately 360,000 clones, roughly 90% of them seen once. Germline lookup yields CDR1 SGHRS and CDR2 YFSETQ. V lost 4 bases to trimming and J lost 1 base; unmatched junction nucleotides: 6. The CDR3 sequence is 15 residues long. The TCR comes from a man aged 35 to 55 with acute or convalescent COVID-19. The chain carries TRBV5-1 and TRBJ1-1, with 8 nucleotides matching TRBD1. What was sequenced was peripheral blood. In nucleotides, the CDR3 is TGCGCCAGCAGCCATACCGGGACAGGGAACACTGAAGCTTTCTTT. This gives the protein CASSHTGTGNTEAFF.